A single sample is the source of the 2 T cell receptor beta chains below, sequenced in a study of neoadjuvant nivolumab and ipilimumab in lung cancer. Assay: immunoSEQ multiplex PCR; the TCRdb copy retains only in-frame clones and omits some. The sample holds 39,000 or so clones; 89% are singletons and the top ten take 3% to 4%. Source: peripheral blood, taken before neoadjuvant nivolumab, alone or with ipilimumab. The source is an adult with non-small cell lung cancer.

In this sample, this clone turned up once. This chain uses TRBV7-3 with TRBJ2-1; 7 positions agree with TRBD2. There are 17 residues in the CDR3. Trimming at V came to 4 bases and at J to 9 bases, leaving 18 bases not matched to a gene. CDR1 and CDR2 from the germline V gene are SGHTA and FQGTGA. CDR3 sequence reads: CASSSPGLVPPEGEQFF. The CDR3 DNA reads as TGTGCCAGCAGCTCCCCTGGACTAGTGCCCCCTGAGGGTGAGCAGTTCTTC.

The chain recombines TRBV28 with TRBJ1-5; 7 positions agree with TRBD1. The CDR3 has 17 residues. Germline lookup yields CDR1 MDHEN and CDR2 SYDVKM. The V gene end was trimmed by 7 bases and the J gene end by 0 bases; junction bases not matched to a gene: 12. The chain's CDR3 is CASTQIDRVDSNQPQHF. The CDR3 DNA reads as TGTGCCAGCACGCAGATCGACAGGGTTGATAGCAATCAGCCCCAGCATTTT. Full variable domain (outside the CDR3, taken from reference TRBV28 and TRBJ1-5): DVKVTQSSRYLVKRTGEKVFLECVQDMDHENMFWYRQDPGLGLRLIYFSYDVKMKEKGDIPEGYSVSREKKERFSLILESASTNQTSMYLCASTQIDRVDSNQPQHFGDGTRLSIL.